This TCR beta chain appears in the sequencing data of a study of CD8 T cells in ankylosing spondylitis. This clonotype was observed at least ten times. TCRdb fed the 5' RACE reads into MiXCR, producing one record per CDR3 protein. This sample has over 200,000 distinct CDR3 sequences, with roughly 10% found just once. Sample: blood, either unsorted or a sorted T cell fraction (not recorded which). The TCR was taken from a male donor with ankylosing spondylitis or in good health (not recorded which).

The CDR3 sequence: CASSSRTSGPTRTDTQYF. In DNA, the CDR3 is TGTGCCAGCAGCTCCAGGACTAGCGGCCCAACCCGCACAGATACGCAGTATTTT. The rearrangement joins TRBV11-2 to TRBJ2-3, with 10 bases identical to TRBD2. Looked up from germline, CDR1 is SGHAT and CDR2 is FQNNGV. Trimming at V came to 4 bases and at J to 1 base, leaving 11 bases not matched to a gene. This CDR3 spans 18 amino acids.